This T cell receptor (beta chain) was captured in a study of beta chain features in type 1 diabetes. Study observations and caveats: Type 1 diabetes patients had TCRB CDR3s that were shorter (moderately but significantly so) in all four CD4+ subsets. Cells with high TCR expression could be over-represented by cDNA sequencing.

cDNA synthesis used the whole RNA isolate, giving expressed TCRB sequences. Assay: immunoSEQ multiplex PCR; the TCRdb copy retains only in-frame clones and omits some. The profile shows 250,000 or so clones, about a fifth of them singletons. In germline, CDR1 is SGHDN, CDR2 FVKESK. The CDR3 runs to 13 residues. Between the trimmed V and J ends, which lost 4 bases and 8 bases, there was a span of 11 bases. With regard to this clone: The antigen remains unidentified.

Sequencing input: naive CD4+ T cells from blood. This receptor was identified in a woman aged 40-49 years with type 1 diabetes. This chain uses TRBV14 with TRBJ1-4; no reliable D call. The chain's CDR3 is CASSPGRREKLFF. As DNA, the CDR3 is TGTGCCAGCAGCCCGGGAAGGAGAGAAAAACTGTTTTTT.